This T cell receptor (beta chain) was sequenced for a study of blood T cell repertoires in COVID-19. This CDR3 is built from 11 residues. V lost 7 bases to trimming and J lost 8 bases, with 11 bases between them. The data were produced by immunoSEQ multiplex PCR, yet TCRdb's version contains in-frame clones alone and is incomplete. Among about 68,000 clones, about nine tenths were seen once, and the ten largest hold around 7%. The clonotype comes from a human donor in a cohort sampled during active COVID-19. The chain carries TRBV12-3 or TRBV12-4 and TRBJ1-2, with a tentative D call TRBD1 (5 bases). Sequenced: peripheral blood. CDR3 DNA: TGTGCCAGCAATGCAGGGCGCGGCTACACCTTC. Translated, it gives CASNAGRGYTF.